Listed below are T cell receptor beta chains from one sample, sequenced in a study of blood T cell repertoires in COVID-19. Using immunoSEQ multiplex PCR, the repertoire was profiled, and TCRdb retains in-frame clones only, with some absent. Counted here are 150,000 to 190,000 clones, around 84% occurring once; the ten biggest clones make up 7.3%. Sequenced sample: PBMCs or T cells enriched from blood (not recorded which). These receptor sequences come from a man in his fifties or sixties who had recovered from COVID-19. Each CDR3 is given with its conserved first and last residue. Fields, in order: J gene, V gene, clone size, D gene, CDR3 protein, CDR3 DNA. D genes are given only for firm matches. The size of a clone is reported for some rows only, either as once, few or many, or as a class for expanded clones.

>TRBJ1-4|TRBV25-1|.|.
CASSEELNEKLFF
TGTGCCAGCAGTGAGGAGCTTAATGAAAAACTGTTTTTT
>TRBJ1-5|TRBV9|.|.
CASSPNGLLHQPQHF
TGTGCCAGCAGCCCCAATGGACTTCTTCATCAGCCCCAGCATTTT
>TRBJ2-4|TRBV5-5|few|.
CASSLTGTPKNIQYF
TGTGCCAGCAGCTTGACTGGTACTCCCAAAAACATTCAGTACTTC
>TRBJ1-4|TRBV7-9|.|.
CASSPGLEPNEKLFF
TGTGCCAGCAGCCCGGGACTCGAGCCTAATGAAAAACTGTTTTTT
>TRBJ1-4|TRBV5-5|few|TRBD1
CASSLDAGQGGKLFF
TGTGCCAGCAGCTTGGATGCGGGACAGGGAGGAAAACTGTTTTTT
>TRBJ2-3|TRBV7-2|.|TRBD2
CASSRTSGGAVGTDTQYF
TGTGCCAGCAGTCGTACTAGCGGGGGGGCCGTCGGCACAGATACGCAGTATTTT
>TRBJ2-7|TRBV27|.|TRBD2
CASVTSWDFYEQYF
TGTGCCAGCGTGACTAGCTGGGACTTCTACGAGCAGTACTTC
>TRBJ1-5|TRBV12-3/TRBV12-4|once|.
CASSLSSNQPQHF
TGTGCCAGCAGCCTTAGTAGCAATCAGCCCCAGCATTTT
>TRBJ1-3|TRBV30|.|.
CAWSAVPGAGNTIYF
TGTGCCTGGAGTGCCGTCCCAGGGGCTGGAAACACCATATATTTT
>TRBJ1-4|TRBV6-6|few|TRBD1
CASSPRDRGRMANEKLFF
TGTGCCAGCAGTCCGCGGGACAGGGGGCGAATGGCTAATGAAAAACTGTTTTTT
>TRBJ1-2|TRBV27|.|TRBD1
CASSSMDRVENGYTF
TGTGCCAGCAGTTCCATGGACAGGGTCGAGAATGGCTACACCTTC
>TRBJ2-7|TRBV12-3/TRBV12-4|.|.
CASSQHSYEQYF
TGTGCCAGCAGTCAACACAGCTACGAGCAGTACTTC
>TRBJ1-2|TRBV2|few|.
CASRKDGGGSYGYTF
TGTGCCAGCAGAAAGGATGGGGGGGGTTCTTATGGCTACACCTTC
>TRBJ1-6|TRBV19|.|.
CASSIQGIGNSPLHF
TGTGCCAGTAGTATCCAGGGTATCGGCAATTCACCCCTCCACTTT
>TRBJ1-3|TRBV11-2|.|TRBD1
CASSATGYSGNTIYF
TGTGCCAGCAGCGCGACAGGGTACTCTGGAAACACCATATATTTT
>TRBJ1-2|TRBV29-1|.|TRBD1
CSVGDRAGYTF
TGCAGCGTTGGTGACAGGGCTGGCTACACCTTC
>TRBJ2-2|TRBV18|.|.
CASSPQGVVNTGELFF
TGTGCCAGCTCACCTCAAGGGGTAGTGAACACCGGGGAGCTGTTTTTT
>TRBJ2-4|TRBV4-2|.|TRBD2
CASSQRTSLIQYF
TGTGCCAGCAGCCAACGGACTAGCCTCATTCAGTACTTC
>TRBJ2-3|TRBV6-1|few|TRBD1
CASRIDRGSTDTQYF
TGTGCCAGCAGAATCGACAGGGGTAGCACAGATACGCAGTATTTT
>TRBJ2-3|TRBV5-4|.|TRBD2
CASSKASLAGEVDTQYF
TGTGCCAGCAGCAAAGCCTCCCTAGCGGGGGAAGTAGATACGCAGTATTTT
>TRBJ2-1|TRBV7-9|.|.
CASSLEEGSYNEQFF
TGTGCCAGCAGCTTAGAAGAGGGCTCCTACAATGAGCAGTTCTTC
>TRBJ1-6|TRBV27|.|TRBD1
CASRRGQGTYNSPLHF
TGTGCCAGCAGACGTGGACAGGGAACATATAATTCACCCCTCCACTTT
>TRBJ1-2|TRBV11-2|.|TRBD1
CASSFTQGARGYTF
TGTGCCAGCAGCTTTACACAGGGGGCGCGAGGCTACACCTTC
>TRBJ2-1|TRBV6-5|.|TRBD1
CASTSGTGSYNEQFF
TGTGCCAGCACCTCCGGGACAGGGTCCTACAATGAGCAGTTCTTC
>TRBJ2-5|TRBV5-1|.|TRBD2
CASSSIISGGIGETQYF
TGCGCCAGCAGCTCGATAATTAGCGGGGGGATCGGGGAGACCCAGTACTTC
>TRBJ2-2|TRBV11-2|.|.
CASSAGVPGELFF
TGTGCCAGCAGCGCAGGGGTACCCGGGGAGCTGTTTTTT
>TRBJ2-7|TRBV3-1/TRBV3-2|.|TRBD1
CASSPPGQVFYEQYF
TGTGCCAGCAGCCCACCGGGACAGGTTTTTTACGAGCAGTACTTC
>TRBJ2-7|TRBV30|many|.
CAWSVGGDEQYF
TGTGCCTGGAGTGTAGGAGGGGACGAGCAGTACTTC
>TRBJ2-1|TRBV12-3/TRBV12-4|.|TRBD2
CATRASGYNEQFF
TGTGCTACCCGGGCTAGCGGATACAATGAGCAGTTCTTC
>TRBJ1-4|TRBV19|once|.
CASSVTAGKHEKLFF
TGTGCCAGTAGTGTGACAGCGGGGAAGCATGAAAAACTGTTTTTT
>TRBJ2-3|TRBV30|.|TRBD2
CAWSVGTSGGATDTQYF
TGTGCCTGGAGTGTGGGGACTAGCGGGGGGGCTACAGATACGCAGTATTTT
>TRBJ2-2|TRBV6-5|.|TRBD1
CASSRDRVYGELFF
TGTGCCAGCAGCCGGGACAGGGTTTACGGGGAGCTGTTTTTT
>TRBJ2-3|TRBV6-4|medium-sized|.
CASSVSSTDTQYF
TGTGCCAGCAGTGTTAGCAGCACAGATACGCAGTATTTT
>TRBJ1-6|TRBV6-2/TRBV6-3|.|.
CASSYDERGFGLHF
TGTGCCAGCAGTTATGACGAGCGGGGATTCGGCCTCCACTTT
>TRBJ1-5|TRBV19|.|.
CASSIAGPNQPQHF
TGTGCCAGTAGTATTGCAGGGCCCAATCAGCCCCAGCATTTT
>TRBJ2-5|TRBV9|once|TRBD1
CASKRGQGQETQYF
TGTGCCAGCAAAAGGGGGCAGGGCCAAGAGACCCAGTACTTC
>TRBJ2-7|TRBV11-2|.|TRBD1
CASSSHPRTGPSYEQYF
TGTGCCAGCAGCTCCCATCCGAGGACAGGACCCTCCTACGAGCAGTACTTC
>TRBJ1-1|TRBV6-2/TRBV6-3|.|.
CASSWSLIEAFF
TGTGCCAGCAGTTGGAGCCTTATTGAAGCTTTCTTT
>TRBJ1-5|TRBV19|.|.
CASSTTGDQPQHF
TGTGCCAGTAGTACGACTGGAGATCAGCCCCAGCATTTT
>TRBJ1-6|TRBV3-1/TRBV3-2|.|.
CASSPLTGTNSPLHF
TGTGCCAGCAGCCCACTAACAGGGACCAATTCACCCCTCCACTTT
>TRBJ1-2|TRBV15|.|TRBD1
CATSRDVRAGGAGYGYTF
TGTGCCACCAGCAGAGATGTTCGGGCAGGGGGCGCGGGCTATGGCTACACCTTC
>TRBJ2-1|TRBV4-2|once|.
CASSPDSISSYNEQFF
TGTGCCAGCAGCCCGGACAGTATCAGCTCCTACAATGAGCAGTTCTTC
>TRBJ1-2|TRBV3-1/TRBV3-2|.|.
CASSQAREGYTF
TGTGCCAGCAGCCAAGCACGGGAAGGCTACACCTTC
>TRBJ1-5|TRBV11-3|.|TRBD1
CASSPINRGRHYSNQPQHF
TGTGCCAGCAGCCCGATCAACAGGGGGCGTCACTATAGCAATCAGCCCCAGCATTTT
>TRBJ2-5|TRBV6-6|once|TRBD2
CASSPGTSGGAAQETQYF
TGTGCCAGCAGTCCCGGGACTAGCGGGGGGGCCGCCCAAGAGACCCAGTACTTC
>TRBJ1-3|TRBV5-5|.|.
CASSPRGVGNTIYF
TGTGCCAGCAGCCCCCGCGGGGTGGGAAACACCATATATTTT
>TRBJ2-1|TRBV18|.|.
CASSPPGSSSYNEQFF
TGTGCCAGCTCACCGCCGGGGTCGAGCTCCTACAATGAGCAGTTCTTC
>TRBJ2-1|TRBV11-2|.|.
CASSPVGGMDNEQFF
TGTGCCAGCAGCCCCGTAGGCGGGATGGACAATGAGCAGTTCTTC
>TRBJ1-3|TRBV2|.|.
CASDKIGGTGNTIYF
TGTGCCAGCGATAAAATTGGGGGGACTGGAAACACCATATATTTT
>TRBJ1-5|TRBV19|.|.
CASTTVGYSNQPQHF
TGTGCCAGTACCACAGTGGGCTATAGCAATCAGCCCCAGCATTTT
>TRBJ2-7|TRBV5-4|.|.
CASSFGGDGEQYF
TGTGCCAGCAGCTTTGGAGGGGACGGCGAGCAGTACTTC
>TRBJ2-3|TRBV15|.|.
CATDTRADTQYF
TGTGCCACCGATACGCGGGCAGATACGCAGTATTTT
>TRBJ1-2|TRBV5-4|.|TRBD1
CASSLETGGHTF
TGTGCCAGCAGCTTGGAAACAGGGGGCCACACCTTC